The rows below give T cell receptor beta chains drawn from one sample of a study of somatic mutations in cytotoxic T cells in rheumatoid arthritis. The assay was immunoSEQ multiplex PCR, and TCRdb's table has in-frame clones only and misses some. The sample has around 4,700 clones; approximately 80% are singletons. The sequenced sample was CD8+ T cells sorted from blood. The receptors shown here come from a man aged 65 to 85 with rheumatoid arthritis. Both conserved end residues are part of each CDR3. A D gene is named only where the DNA matches it firmly. Clone size appears in some rows only: once, few, many, or a class for an expanded clone.

d_gene: -; v_gene: TRBV7-2; abundance: -; j_gene: TRBJ1-5; CDR3nt: TGTGCCAGCAAACTCAGGGGATCAAGACAGCCCCAGCATTTT; CDR3aa: CASKLRGSRQPQHF
d_gene: -; v_gene: TRBV29-1; abundance: -; j_gene: TRBJ2-4; CDR3nt: TGCAGCGTCTTGCCGGGAGAAAACATTCAGTACTTC; CDR3aa: CSVLPGENIQYF
d_gene: TRBD1; v_gene: TRBV30; abundance: -; j_gene: TRBJ1-2; CDR3nt: TGTGCCTGGAGTGAAGGGACAGGGGTTGGCTACACCTTC; CDR3aa: CAWSEGTGVGYTF
d_gene: TRBD2; v_gene: TRBV9; abundance: -; j_gene: TRBJ2-1; CDR3nt: TGTGCCAGCAGCGGCCGGACTAGCGGGGATTACAATGAGCAGTTCTTC; CDR3aa: CASSGRTSGDYNEQFF
d_gene: TRBD2; v_gene: TRBV9; abundance: -; j_gene: TRBJ2-3; CDR3nt: TGTGCCAGCAGCGTAGTAGCGGGAGGTTACACAGATACGCAGTATTTT; CDR3aa: CASSVVAGGYTDTQYF
d_gene: -; v_gene: TRBV4-1; abundance: -; j_gene: TRBJ1-5; CDR3nt: TGCGCCAGCAGCCAAGATCAGAATAGCAATCAGCCCCAGCATTTT; CDR3aa: CASSQDQNSNQPQHF
d_gene: -; v_gene: TRBV13; abundance: -; j_gene: TRBJ2-3; CDR3nt: TGTGCCAGCAGCTTAGTAAAGGGGTCAGTCGATACGCAGTATTTT; CDR3aa: CASSLVKGSVDTQYF
d_gene: -; v_gene: TRBV4-1; abundance: -; j_gene: TRBJ2-3; CDR3nt: TGCGCCAGCAGCCAGGGGGGGGGAGGGGGAATAGGGAAGGGCACAGATACGCAGTATTTT; CDR3aa: CASSQGGGGGIGKGTDTQYF
d_gene: TRBD2; v_gene: TRBV29-1; abundance: -; j_gene: TRBJ2-1; CDR3nt: TGCAGCGTTGATGAACTAGCGGGGTGGTACAATGAGCAGTTCTTC; CDR3aa: CSVDELAGWYNEQFF
d_gene: TRBD1; v_gene: TRBV10-3; abundance: -; j_gene: TRBJ1-2; CDR3nt: TGTGCCATCAGGGACACGGGACAGGGAACGAATGGCTACACCTTC; CDR3aa: CAIRDTGQGTNGYTF
d_gene: TRBD2; v_gene: TRBV28; abundance: once; j_gene: TRBJ2-7; CDR3nt: TGTGCCAGCAGTAGCGGGAGAGATCATGGGCAGTACTTC; CDR3aa: CASSSGRDHGQYF
d_gene: -; v_gene: TRBV29-1; abundance: -; j_gene: TRBJ1-2; CDR3nt: TGCAGCGTTGAAGATTGGTCTATGAGTAGCTATGGCTACACCTTC; CDR3aa: CSVEDWSMSSYGYTF
d_gene: -; v_gene: TRBV28; abundance: -; j_gene: TRBJ2-7; CDR3nt: TGTGCCAGCAGTTACCCAGCGGGCCTCTACGAGCAGTACTTC; CDR3aa: CASSYPAGLYEQYF
d_gene: -; v_gene: TRBV28; abundance: once; j_gene: TRBJ2-1; CDR3nt: TGTGCCAGCAGTTTGGCGGGTCTGTCCCATGAGCAGTTCTTC; CDR3aa: CASSLAGLSHEQFF
d_gene: TRBD1; v_gene: TRBV7-6; abundance: few; j_gene: TRBJ2-5; CDR3nt: TGTGCCAGCAGCCCCGACAGGACAGGGGAGACCCAGTACTTC; CDR3aa: CASSPDRTGETQYF
d_gene: -; v_gene: TRBV4-1; abundance: -; j_gene: TRBJ1-2; CDR3nt: TGCGCCAGCAGCCAAGGCGGAAGTTGGGGCTTGGATGGCTACACCTTC; CDR3aa: CASSQGGSWGLDGYTF
d_gene: TRBD1; v_gene: TRBV5-4; abundance: -; j_gene: TRBJ1-2; CDR3nt: TGTGCCAGCAGCTTGGAACAGGGGGTACAGTATGGCTACACCTTC; CDR3aa: CASSLEQGVQYGYTF
d_gene: -; v_gene: TRBV30; abundance: -; j_gene: TRBJ1-5; CDR3nt: TGTGCCTGGAGGCGGGACGGGAGACAGCCCCAGCATTTT; CDR3aa: CAWRRDGRQPQHF
d_gene: TRBD1; v_gene: TRBV5-1; abundance: -; j_gene: TRBJ1-4; CDR3nt: TGCGCCAGCAGCGAATGGACAGGGGGGATAGGAGAAAAACTGTTTTTT; CDR3aa: CASSEWTGGIGEKLFF
d_gene: -; v_gene: TRBV5-5; abundance: -; j_gene: TRBJ1-1; CDR3nt: TGTGCCAGCAGCTTGGGCAGGGGCACTGAAGCTTTCTTT; CDR3aa: CASSLGRGTEAFF
d_gene: TRBD1; v_gene: TRBV9; abundance: -; j_gene: TRBJ2-1; CDR3nt: TGTGCCAGCAGCGCAGGGACAGGGATTGAGCAGTTCTTC; CDR3aa: CASSAGTGIEQFF
d_gene: -; v_gene: TRBV19; abundance: -; j_gene: TRBJ2-7; CDR3nt: TGTGCCAGTAGTATCGGAGCTTACGAGCAGTACTTC; CDR3aa: CASSIGAYEQYF
d_gene: TRBD1; v_gene: TRBV6-1; abundance: -; j_gene: TRBJ1-2; CDR3nt: TGTGCCAGCAGACAGGGGGCACGGGGCTACACCTTC; CDR3aa: CASRQGARGYTF
d_gene: TRBD2; v_gene: TRBV6-6; abundance: once; j_gene: TRBJ2-1; CDR3nt: TGTGCCAGCAGTTTACTAGCGTACGAGCAGTTCTTC; CDR3aa: CASSLLAYEQFF
d_gene: -; v_gene: TRBV7-3; abundance: -; j_gene: TRBJ2-2; CDR3nt: TGTGCCAGCAGCTTAACGGCTAACACCGGGGAGCTGTTTTTT; CDR3aa: CASSLTANTGELFF
d_gene: -; v_gene: TRBV2; abundance: once; j_gene: TRBJ1-2; CDR3nt: TGTGCCAGCAGTGCACAGCCGTACTATGGCTACACCTTC; CDR3aa: CASSAQPYYGYTF
d_gene: TRBD2; v_gene: TRBV7-9; abundance: -; j_gene: TRBJ2-5; CDR3nt: TGTGCCACCGCGACTAGCGGGATGGAGACCCAGTACTTC; CDR3aa: CATATSGMETQYF
d_gene: TRBD2; v_gene: TRBV11-2; abundance: -; j_gene: TRBJ2-2; CDR3nt: TGTGCCAGCAGCTTAGGGAAGACTAGCGGGGGGGATCGGACCGGGGAGCTGTTTTTT; CDR3aa: CASSLGKTSGGDRTGELFF
d_gene: -; v_gene: TRBV6-5; abundance: once; j_gene: TRBJ1-4; CDR3nt: TGTGCCAGCATTCGAGACGACAGCCTTAATGAAAAACTGTTTTTT; CDR3aa: CASIRDDSLNEKLFF
d_gene: TRBD2; v_gene: TRBV4-1; abundance: -; j_gene: TRBJ2-1; CDR3nt: TGCGCCAGCAGCCGGGTAGCGGGAGCCGACTACAATGAGCAGTTCTTC; CDR3aa: CASSRVAGADYNEQFF
d_gene: -; v_gene: TRBV27; abundance: -; j_gene: TRBJ2-5; CDR3nt: TGTGCCAGCGGCCCAGGAGGCGGCGAGACCCAGTACTTC; CDR3aa: CASGPGGGETQYF
d_gene: TRBD1; v_gene: TRBV6-6; abundance: few; j_gene: TRBJ2-1; CDR3nt: TGTGCCAGCAGTCGGGACAGGGGGTACAATGAGCAGTTCTTC; CDR3aa: CASSRDRGYNEQFF
d_gene: -; v_gene: TRBV7-6; abundance: -; j_gene: TRBJ2-7; CDR3nt: TGTGCCAGCAGCCCCGGGGGCTACGAGCAGTACTTC; CDR3aa: CASSPGGYEQYF
d_gene: -; v_gene: TRBV6-1; abundance: -; j_gene: TRBJ2-7; CDR3nt: TGTGCCAGCAGCTCCGGGACTGGGGTAACCTACGAGCAGTACTTC; CDR3aa: CASSSGTGVTYEQYF
d_gene: -; v_gene: TRBV11-2; abundance: -; j_gene: TRBJ2-7; CDR3nt: TGTGCCAGCAGCCCGCTGCCGAGGACATTTACCTACGAGCAGTACTTC; CDR3aa: CASSPLPRTFTYEQYF
d_gene: -; v_gene: TRBV28; abundance: -; j_gene: TRBJ1-2; CDR3nt: TGTGCCAGTACCCGGACAGAGTATGGCTACACCTTC; CDR3aa: CASTRTEYGYTF
d_gene: -; v_gene: TRBV21-1; abundance: once; j_gene: TRBJ1-1; CDR3nt: TGTGCCAGCAGCAAATGGGGACAGGGGGGAGGAGGCACTGAAGCTTTCTTT; CDR3aa: CASSKWGQGGGGTEAFF
d_gene: -; v_gene: TRBV5-1; abundance: -; j_gene: TRBJ1-1; CDR3nt: TGCGCCAGCAGCTGGGAATCAGGGGTAAGGGGAGCTTTCTTT; CDR3aa: CASSWESGVRGAFF
d_gene: -; v_gene: TRBV5-1; abundance: -; j_gene: TRBJ2-1; CDR3nt: TGCGCCAGCAGCTTCAGAAATGAGCAGTTCTTC; CDR3aa: CASSFRNEQFF
d_gene: TRBD2; v_gene: TRBV11-2; abundance: -; j_gene: TRBJ2-5; CDR3nt: TGTGCCAGCAGCCATGGGACTAGCGCCGGGGAGACCCAGTACTTC; CDR3aa: CASSHGTSAGETQYF